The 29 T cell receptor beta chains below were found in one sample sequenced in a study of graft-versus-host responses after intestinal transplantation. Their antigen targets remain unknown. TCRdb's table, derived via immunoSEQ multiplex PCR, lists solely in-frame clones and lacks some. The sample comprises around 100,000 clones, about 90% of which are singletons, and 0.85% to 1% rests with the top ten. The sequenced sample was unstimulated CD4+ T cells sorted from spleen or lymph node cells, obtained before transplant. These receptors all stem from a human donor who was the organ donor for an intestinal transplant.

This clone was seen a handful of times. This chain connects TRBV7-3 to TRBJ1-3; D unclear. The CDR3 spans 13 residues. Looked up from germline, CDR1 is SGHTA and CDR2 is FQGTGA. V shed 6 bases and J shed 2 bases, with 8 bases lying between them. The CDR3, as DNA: TGTGCCAGCAGTCCGGACGCTGGAAACACCATATATTTT. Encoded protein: CASSPDAGNTIYF. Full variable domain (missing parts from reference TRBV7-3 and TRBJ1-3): GAGVSQTPSNKVTEKGKYVELRCDPISGHTALYWYRQSLGQGPEFLIYFQGTGAADDSGLPNDRFFAVRPEGSVSTLKIQRTERGDSAVYLCASSPDAGNTIYFGEGSWLTVV.

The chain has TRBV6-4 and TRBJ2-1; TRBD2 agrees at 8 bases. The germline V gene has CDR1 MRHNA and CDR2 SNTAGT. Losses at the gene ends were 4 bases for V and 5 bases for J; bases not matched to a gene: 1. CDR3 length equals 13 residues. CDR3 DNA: TGTGCCAGCAGTGGACTAGCGAACAATGAGCAGTTCTTC. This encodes CASSGLANNEQFF.

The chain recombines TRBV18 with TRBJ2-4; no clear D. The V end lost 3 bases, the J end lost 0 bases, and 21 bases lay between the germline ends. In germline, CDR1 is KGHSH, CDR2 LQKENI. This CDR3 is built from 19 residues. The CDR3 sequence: CASSPLLERSQVAKNIQYF. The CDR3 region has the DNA TGTGCCAGCTCACCCCTACTTGAGAGATCACAAGTAGCCAAAAACATTCAGTACTTC. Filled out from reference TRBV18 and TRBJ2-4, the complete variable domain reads NAGVMQNPRHLVRRRGQEARLRCSPMKGHSHVYWYRQLPEEGLKFMVYLQKENIIDESGMPKERFSAEFPKEGPSILRIQQVVRGDSAAYFCASSPLLERSQVAKNIQYFGAGTRLSVL.

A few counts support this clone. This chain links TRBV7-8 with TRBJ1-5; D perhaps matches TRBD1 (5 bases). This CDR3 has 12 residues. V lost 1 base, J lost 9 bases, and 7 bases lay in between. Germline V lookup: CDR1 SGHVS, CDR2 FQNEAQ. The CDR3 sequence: CASSLVRGPQHF. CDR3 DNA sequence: TGTGCCAGCAGCTTAGTGAGGGGGCCCCAGCATTTT.

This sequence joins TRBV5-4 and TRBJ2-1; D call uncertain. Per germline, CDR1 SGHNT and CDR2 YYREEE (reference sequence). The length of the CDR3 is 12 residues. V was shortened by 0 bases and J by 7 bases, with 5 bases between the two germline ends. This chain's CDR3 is CASSLVRNEQFF. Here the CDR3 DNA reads TGTGCCAGCAGCTTGGTCCGGAATGAGCAGTTCTTC. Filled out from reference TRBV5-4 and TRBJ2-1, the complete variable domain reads ETGVTQSPTHLIKTRGQQVTLRCSSQSGHNTVSWYQQALGQGPQFIFQYYREEENGRGNFPPRFSGLQFPNYSSELNVNALELDDSALYLCASSLVRNEQFFGPGTRLTVL.

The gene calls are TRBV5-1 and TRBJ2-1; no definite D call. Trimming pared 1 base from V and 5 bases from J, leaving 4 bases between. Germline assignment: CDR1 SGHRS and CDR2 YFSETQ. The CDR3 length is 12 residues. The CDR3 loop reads CASSLINNEQFF. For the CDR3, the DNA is TGCGCCAGCAGCTTGATCAACAATGAGCAGTTCTTC.

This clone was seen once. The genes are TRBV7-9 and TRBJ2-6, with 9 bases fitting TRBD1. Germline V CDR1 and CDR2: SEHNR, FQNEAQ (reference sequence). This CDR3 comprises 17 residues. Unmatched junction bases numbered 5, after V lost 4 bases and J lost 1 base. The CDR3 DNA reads TGTGCCAGCAGCTCGGGACAGGGTGCATCTGGGGCCAACGTCCTGACTTTC. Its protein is CASSSGQGASGANVLTF.

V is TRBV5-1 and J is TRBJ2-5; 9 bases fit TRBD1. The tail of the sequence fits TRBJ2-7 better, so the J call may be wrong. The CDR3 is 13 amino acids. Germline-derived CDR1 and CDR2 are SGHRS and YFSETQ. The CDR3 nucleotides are TGCGCCAGCAGCCGGGACAGGGCAGCCGAGCAGTACTTC. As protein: CASSRDRAAEQYF.

The CDR3 reads CASSLGTSGGGQETQYF. The CDR3 DNA follows: TGTGCCAGCAGCTTAGGGACTAGCGGGGGCGGGCAAGAGACCCAGTACTTC. The chain is built from TRBV11-2 and TRBJ2-5, with 13 nucleotides matching TRBD2. Germline trimming cut 1 base from V and 2 bases from J; bases unmatched to any gene: 4. This CDR3 region has 17 residues. Germline CDR1 reads SGHAT; CDR2 reads FQNNGV.

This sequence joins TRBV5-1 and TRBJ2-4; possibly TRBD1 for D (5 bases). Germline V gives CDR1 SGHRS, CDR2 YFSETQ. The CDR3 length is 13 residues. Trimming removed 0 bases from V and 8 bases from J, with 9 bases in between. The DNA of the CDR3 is TGCGCCAGCAGCTTGGGTCAGGGTTACATTCAGTACTTC. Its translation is CASSLGQGYIQYF.

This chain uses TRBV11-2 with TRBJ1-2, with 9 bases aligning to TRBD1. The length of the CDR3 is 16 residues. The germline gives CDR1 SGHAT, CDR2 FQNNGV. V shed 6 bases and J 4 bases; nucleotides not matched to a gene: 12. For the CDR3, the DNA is TGTGCCAGCAGTTTTCTGGGGACAGGGTTCGTCTATGGCTACACCTTC. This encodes CASSFLGTGFVYGYTF.

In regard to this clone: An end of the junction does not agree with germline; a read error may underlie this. CDR3 bases: TGCGCCAGCAGTTTGGGACGGCAAAATGAAAAACTGTTTTTT. It is translated as CASSLGRQNEKLFF. The rearrangement uses TRBV5-1 and TRBJ1-4; perhaps TRBD1 as D (5 bases). There are 14 residues in the CDR3. Per germline, CDR1 SGHRS and CDR2 YFSETQ.

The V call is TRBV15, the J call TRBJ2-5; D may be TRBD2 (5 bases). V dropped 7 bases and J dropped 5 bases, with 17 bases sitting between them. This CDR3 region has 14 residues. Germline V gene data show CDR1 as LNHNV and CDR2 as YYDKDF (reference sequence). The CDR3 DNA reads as TGTGCCACCAAGATCGGGGAAGTAGGGGAGACCCAGTACTTC. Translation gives CATKIGEVGETQYF.

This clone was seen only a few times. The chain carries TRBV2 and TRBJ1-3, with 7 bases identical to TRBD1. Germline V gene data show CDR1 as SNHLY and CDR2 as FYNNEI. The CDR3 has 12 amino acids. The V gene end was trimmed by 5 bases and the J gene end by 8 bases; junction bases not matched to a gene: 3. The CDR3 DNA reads TGTGCCAGCAGTACTCAGGGGGACACCATATATTTT. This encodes CASSTQGDTIYF.

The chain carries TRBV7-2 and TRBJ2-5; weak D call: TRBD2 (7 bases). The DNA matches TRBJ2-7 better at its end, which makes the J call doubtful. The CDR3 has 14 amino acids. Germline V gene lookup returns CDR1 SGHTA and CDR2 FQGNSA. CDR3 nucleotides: TGTGCCAGCAGCTTGGGGGGGCGGGCCTACGAGCAGTACTTC. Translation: CASSLGGRAYEQYF.

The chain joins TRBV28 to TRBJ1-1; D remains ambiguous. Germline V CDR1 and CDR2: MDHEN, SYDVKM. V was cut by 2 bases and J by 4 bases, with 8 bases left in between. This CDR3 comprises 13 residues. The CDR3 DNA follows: TGTGCCAGCAGTTTAGGTCTGGTCACTGAAGCTTTCTTT. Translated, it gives CASSLGLVTEAFF.

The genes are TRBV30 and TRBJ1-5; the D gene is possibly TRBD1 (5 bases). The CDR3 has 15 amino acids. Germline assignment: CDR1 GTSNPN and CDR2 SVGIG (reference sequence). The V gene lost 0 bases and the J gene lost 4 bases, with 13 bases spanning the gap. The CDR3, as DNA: TGTGCCTGGAGTGTAGATTCGGGACTAAATCAGCCCCAGCATTTT. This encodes CAWSVDSGLNQPQHF.

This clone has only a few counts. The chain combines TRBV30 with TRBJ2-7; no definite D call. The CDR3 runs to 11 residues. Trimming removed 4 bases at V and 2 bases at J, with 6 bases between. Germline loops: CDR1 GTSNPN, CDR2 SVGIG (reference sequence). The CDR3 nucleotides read TGTGCCTGGACTCAAGCCTACGAGCAGTACTTC. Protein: CAWTQAYEQYF.

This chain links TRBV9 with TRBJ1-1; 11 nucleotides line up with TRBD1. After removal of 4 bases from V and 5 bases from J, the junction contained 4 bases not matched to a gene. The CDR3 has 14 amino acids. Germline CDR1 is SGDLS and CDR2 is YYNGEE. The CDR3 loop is CASSTRDRGTEAFF. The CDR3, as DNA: TGTGCCAGCAGCACCCGGGACAGGGGGACTGAAGCTTTCTTT.

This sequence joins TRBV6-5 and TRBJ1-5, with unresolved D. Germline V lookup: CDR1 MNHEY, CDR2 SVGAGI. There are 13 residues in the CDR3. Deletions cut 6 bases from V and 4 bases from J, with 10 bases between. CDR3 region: CASRPRRNQPQHF. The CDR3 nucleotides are TGTGCCAGCAGACCCCGCCGGAATCAGCCCCAGCATTTT.

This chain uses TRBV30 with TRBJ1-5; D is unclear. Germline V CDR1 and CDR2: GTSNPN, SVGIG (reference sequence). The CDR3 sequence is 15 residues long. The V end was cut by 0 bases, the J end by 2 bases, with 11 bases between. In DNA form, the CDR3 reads TGTGCCTGGAGTGTAATGTCTGGGGGCAATCAGCCCCAGCATTTT. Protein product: CAWSVMSGGNQPQHF. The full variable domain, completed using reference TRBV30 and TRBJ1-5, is SQTIHQWPATLVQPVGSPLSLECTVEGTSNPNLYWYRQAAGRGLQLLFYSVGIGQISSEVPQNLSASRPQDRQFILSSKKLLLSDSGFYLCAWSVMSGGNQPQHFGDGTRLSIL.

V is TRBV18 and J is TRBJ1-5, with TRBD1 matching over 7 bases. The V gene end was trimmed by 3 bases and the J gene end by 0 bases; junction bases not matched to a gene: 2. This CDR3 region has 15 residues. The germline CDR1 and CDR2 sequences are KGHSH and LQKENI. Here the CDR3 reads CASSPTGNSNQPQHF. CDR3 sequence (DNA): TGTGCCAGCTCACCGACAGGGAATAGCAATCAGCCCCAGCATTTT.

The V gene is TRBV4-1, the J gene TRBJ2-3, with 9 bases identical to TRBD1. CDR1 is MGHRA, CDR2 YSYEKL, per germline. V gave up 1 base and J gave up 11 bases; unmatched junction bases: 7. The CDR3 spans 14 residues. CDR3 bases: TGCGCCAGCAGCCAAGCAATGAGGGGACAGGGGCAGTATTTT. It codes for CASSQAMRGQGQYF.

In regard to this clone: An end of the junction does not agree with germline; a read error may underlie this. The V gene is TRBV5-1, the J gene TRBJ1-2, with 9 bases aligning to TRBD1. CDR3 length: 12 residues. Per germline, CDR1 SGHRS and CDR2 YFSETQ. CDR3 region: CASSLEGQGCTF. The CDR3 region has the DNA TGCGCCAGCAGCTTGGAGGGACAGGGCTGCACCTTC. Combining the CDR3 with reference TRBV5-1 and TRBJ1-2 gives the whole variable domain KAGVTQTPRYLIKTRGQQVTLSCSPISGHRSVSWYQQTPGQGLQFLFEYFSETQRNKGNFPGRFSGRQFSNSRSEMNVSTLELGDSALYLCASSLEGQGCTFGSGTRLTVV.

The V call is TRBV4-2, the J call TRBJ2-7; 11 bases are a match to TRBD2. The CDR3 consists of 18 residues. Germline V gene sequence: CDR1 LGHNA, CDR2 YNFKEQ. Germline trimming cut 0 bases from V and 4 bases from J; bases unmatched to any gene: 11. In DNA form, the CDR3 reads TGTGCCAGCAGCCAAGATACATCTGGGGCTAGCGGGAGGTACGAGCAGTACTTC. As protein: CASSQDTSGASGRYEQYF.

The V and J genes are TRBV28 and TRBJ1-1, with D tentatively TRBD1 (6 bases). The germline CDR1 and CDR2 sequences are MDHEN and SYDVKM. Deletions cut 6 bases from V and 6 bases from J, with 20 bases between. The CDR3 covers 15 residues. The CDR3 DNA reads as TGTGCCAGCAGCTATCTGGGGGCGGATAGCCCTGAAGCTTTCTTT. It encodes CASSYLGADSPEAFF.

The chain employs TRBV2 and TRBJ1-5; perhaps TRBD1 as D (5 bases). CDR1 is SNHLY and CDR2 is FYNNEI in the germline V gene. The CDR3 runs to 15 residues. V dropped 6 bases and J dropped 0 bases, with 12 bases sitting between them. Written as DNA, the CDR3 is TGTGCCAGCAGAGGAGGGGTGACTAGCAATCAGCCCCAGCATTTT. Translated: CASRGGVTSNQPQHF.

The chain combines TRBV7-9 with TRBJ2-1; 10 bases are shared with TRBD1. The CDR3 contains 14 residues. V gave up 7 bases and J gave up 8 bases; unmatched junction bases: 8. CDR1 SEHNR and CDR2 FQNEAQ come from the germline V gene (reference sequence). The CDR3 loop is CASTRQGAMDEQFF. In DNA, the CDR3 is TGTGCCAGCACGCGACAGGGGGCAATGGATGAGCAGTTCTTC.

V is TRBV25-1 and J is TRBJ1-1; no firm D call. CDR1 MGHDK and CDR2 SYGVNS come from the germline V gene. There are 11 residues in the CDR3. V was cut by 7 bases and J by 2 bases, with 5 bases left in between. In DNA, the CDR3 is TGTGCCAGCACAGGAAACACTGAAGCTTTCTTT. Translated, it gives CASTGNTEAFF.